These 27 T cell receptor beta chains were sequenced from one sample in a study of siplizumab effects on memory and regulatory T cells. TCRdb's table, derived via immunoSEQ multiplex PCR, lists solely in-frame clones and lacks some. Of about 56,000 clones listed, about 97% are singletons. Sequencing was carried out using naive CD8+ T cells sorted from blood. The source is a human donor in good health.

The V and J genes are TRBV28 and TRBJ1-5; possibly TRBD1 for D (5 bases). This CDR3 region has 16 residues. Germline lookup yields CDR1 MDHEN and CDR2 SYDVKM. V was shortened by 7 bases and J by 1 base, with 17 bases between the two germline ends. CDR3 in amino acids: CASIIGGFGSNQPQHF. As DNA, the CDR3 is TGTGCCAGCATTATCGGGGGATTTGGAAGCAATCAGCCCCAGCATTTT. Full variable domain (rest looked up from reference TRBV28 and TRBJ1-5): DVKVTQSSRYLVKRTGEKVFLECVQDMDHENMFWYRQDPGLGLRLIYFSYDVKMKEKGDIPEGYSVSREKKERFSLILESASTNQTSMYLCASIIGGFGSNQPQHFGDGTRLSIL.

The gene calls are TRBV6-1 and TRBJ2-1; maybe TRBD1 (6 bases). The CDR3 contains 16 residues. Germline V lookup: CDR1 MNHNS, CDR2 SASEGT. V lost 2 bases and J 3 bases, leaving 14 bases between the germline ends. CDR3 nucleotides: TGTGCCAGCAGTGAATGGGGGCGAGGGGGCTACAATGAGCAGTTCTTC. Its translation is CASSEWGRGGYNEQFF.

The chain carries TRBV4-1 and TRBJ2-3, with 11 nucleotides matching TRBD2. The V gene end was trimmed by 3 bases and the J gene end by 0 bases; junction bases not matched to a gene: 2. The length of the CDR3 is 16 residues. Germline CDR1 is MGHRA and CDR2 is YSYEKL. CDR3 in amino acids: CASSQRLAGSTDTQYF. The CDR3 DNA reads TGCGCCAGCAGCCAGAGACTAGCGGGGAGCACAGATACGCAGTATTTT.

The V and J genes are TRBV5-1 and TRBJ2-7; D is undetermined. The CDR3 consists of 12 residues. In germline, CDR1 is SGHRS, CDR2 YFSETQ. V lost 4 bases and J 0 bases, leaving 5 bases between the germline ends. The CDR3 reads CASSLSSYEQYF. The CDR3 DNA follows: TGCGCCAGCAGCCTGAGCTCCTACGAGCAGTACTTC.

V usage is TRBV4-1 and J usage is TRBJ2-1; 12 nucleotides agree with TRBD2. Germline V gene lookup returns CDR1 MGHRA and CDR2 YSYEKL. The CDR3 has 19 amino acids. Trimming at V came to 0 bases and at J to 0 bases, leaving 6 bases not matched to a gene. As DNA, the CDR3 is TGCGCCAGCAGCCAAGATCCTAGCGGGAGGGTAAGCTCCTACAATGAGCAGTTCTTC. Its protein product is CASSQDPSGRVSSYNEQFF.

The rearrangement joins TRBV7-8 to TRBJ2-2, with D unclear. The CDR3 runs to 15 residues. Germline V gene data show CDR1 as SGHVS and CDR2 as FQNEAQ. Trimming shortened V by 5 bases and J by 4 bases, and 14 bases separated the two germline ends. The CDR3 DNA follows: TGTGCCAGCAGCCCCCGGCCTTACAGCACCGGGGAGCTGTTTTTT. This codes for CASSPRPYSTGELFF.

J is TRBJ2-1 and V is TRBV6-1; TRBD2 aligns across 12 bases. J lost 8 bases, V lost 4 bases, and 9 bases had no gene match. The CDR3 covers 16 residues. Germline CDR1 is MNHNS and CDR2 is SASEGT. This CDR3 is CASSVGLAGRGDEQFF. The CDR3, as DNA: TGTGCCAGCAGTGTAGGACTAGCGGGGAGAGGGGATGAGCAGTTCTTC.

The chain couples TRBV6-1 to TRBJ2-7; D is possibly TRBD1 (6 bases). CDR3 size: 13 residues. The V gene lost 3 bases and the J gene lost 3 bases, with 9 bases spanning the gap. CDR1 is MNHNS, CDR2 SASEGT, per germline. CDR3 loop: CASSENRDYEQYF. As DNA, the CDR3 is TGTGCCAGCAGTGAGAACAGGGACTACGAGCAGTACTTC.

The J gene is TRBJ2-2, the V gene TRBV7-9; 8 positions agree with TRBD2. This CDR3 region has 19 residues. V lost 5 bases and J lost 6; bases outside the gene matches: 20. CDR1 and CDR2 (germline): SEHNR, FQNEAQ (reference sequence). CDR3 amino acids: CASSNTPTGTSIAPGELFF. As DNA, the CDR3 is TGTGCCAGCAGCAATACTCCCACCGGGACTAGTATTGCCCCCGGGGAGCTGTTTTTT.

This chain uses TRBV6-5 with TRBJ2-5, with 8 nucleotides matching TRBD2. The CDR3 runs to 16 residues. V was clipped by 4 bases and J by 5 bases; unmatched bases: 12. Germline CDR1 MNHEY, CDR2 SVGAGI. The CDR3 nucleotides read TGTGCCAGCAGTTCCCCGGGGGGGTTGGATCGGGAGACCCAGTACTTC. Residues: CASSSPGGLDRETQYF.

This sequence joins TRBV2 and TRBJ2-7; D call uncertain. The CDR3 extends over 13 amino acids. The germline gives CDR1 SNHLY, CDR2 FYNNEI. V lost 8 bases and J lost 3, with 14 bases in between. Here the CDR3 DNA reads TGTGCCAGCTTGCCCCGCCCGGGCTACGAGCAGTACTTC. Protein sequence: CASLPRPGYEQYF. Drawing the rest from reference TRBV2 and TRBJ2-7, the complete variable domain is EPEVTQTPSHQVTQMGQEVILRCVPISNHLYFYWYRQILGQKVEFLVSFYNNEISEKSEIFDDQFSVERPDGSNFTLKIRSTKLEDSAMYFCASLPRPGYEQYFGPGTRLTVT.

This chain joins TRBV6-5 and TRBJ2-5; D is ambiguous. Germline-derived CDR1 and CDR2 are MNHEY and SVGAGI. Trimming shortened V by 0 bases and J by 5 bases, and 13 bases separated the two germline ends. The CDR3 sequence is 15 residues long. The CDR3 nucleotides are TGTGCCAGCAGTTACTCGCTGGGCCAGGAGGAGACCCAGTACTTC. Residues: CASSYSLGQEETQYF.

This sequence joins TRBV7-9 and TRBJ2-1; the D is unclear. The CDR3 length is 11 residues. CDR1 and CDR2 from the germline V gene are SEHNR and FQNEAQ (reference sequence). CDR3 sequence reads: CAASGTNEQFF. In DNA, the CDR3 is TGTGCAGCGAGTGGCACCAATGAGCAGTTCTTC.

The chain couples TRBV28 to TRBJ2-1, with 9 bases fitting TRBD2. With V trimmed by 4 bases and J by 8 bases, 9 bases remained unmatched. Per the germline V gene, CDR1 is MDHEN and CDR2 is SYDVKM. The CDR3 totals 15 residues. The CDR3 DNA follows: TGTGCCAGCAGTTCGGCGGCGGGAGGGCGTGATGAGCAGTTCTTC. Encoded protein: CASSSAAGGRDEQFF.

A few counts support this clone. CDR3 DNA sequence: TGTGCCAGCAGCTATACAACTAACTATGGCTACACCTTC. This translates into CASSYTTNYGYTF. The rearrangement links TRBV7-9 to TRBJ1-2; D unclear. The CDR3 is made up of 13 amino acids. Trimming took off 4 bases at V and 0 bases at J, with 6 bases between the two ends. In germline, CDR1 is SEHNR, CDR2 FQNEAQ (reference sequence).

This chain uses TRBV28 with TRBJ2-7, with a weak D call TRBD2 (5 bases). The CDR3 contains 15 residues. Germline V CDR1 and CDR2: MDHEN, SYDVKM. V was clipped by 6 bases and J by 4 bases, with 19 bases between them. This CDR3 is CASSRGVGAEYEQYF. CDR3 nucleotides: TGTGCCAGCAGCCGCGGAGTGGGAGCGGAATACGAGCAGTACTTC.

This chain joins TRBV7-9 and TRBJ2-1; D remains unclear. The CDR3 extends over 16 amino acids. Trimming cost V 0 bases and J 2 bases, with 11 bases left between them. CDR1 is SEHNR, CDR2 FQNEAQ, per germline (reference sequence). The CDR3 region is CASSLAGYLPYNEQFF. CDR3 nucleotide sequence: TGTGCCAGCAGCTTAGCCGGGTACCTCCCCTACAATGAGCAGTTCTTC.

This clone was seen once. The CDR3 coding sequence is TGTGCCAGCAGTTCAGGGAACAATGAGCAGTTCTTC. Its translation: CASSSGNNEQFF. The chain is built from TRBV27 and TRBJ2-1; D is possibly TRBD1 (5 bases). Between the trimmed V and J ends, which lost 4 bases and 5 bases, there was a span of 6 bases. The CDR3 covers 12 residues. Per the germline V gene, CDR1 is MNHEY and CDR2 is SMNVEV (reference sequence).

The chain couples TRBV9 to TRBJ2-1, with 7 nucleotides matching TRBD1. The germline V gene encodes CDR1 SGDLS and CDR2 YYNGEE. The trim removed 0 bases at V and 5 bases at J, leaving 5 bases unmatched. The CDR3 length is 15 residues. The CDR3, as DNA: TGTGCCAGCAGCGTAGGTCGGGACAGACACAATGAGCAGTTCTTC. This encodes CASSVGRDRHNEQFF.

The gene calls are TRBV5-1 and TRBJ2-7; D unclear. Trimming took off 0 bases at V and 2 bases at J, with 9 bases between the two ends. The CDR3 runs 14 residues. The germline gives CDR1 SGHRS, CDR2 YFSETQ. CDR3 nucleotide sequence: TGCGCCAGCAGCTTGGGGGGTGAGCCCTACGAGCAGTACTTC. It is translated as CASSLGGEPYEQYF. The variable domain in full, completed from reference TRBV5-1 and TRBJ2-7, reads KAGVTQTPRYLIKTRGQQVTLSCSPISGHRSVSWYQQTPGQGLQFLFEYFSETQRNKGNFPGRFSGRQFSNSRSEMNVSTLELGDSALYLCASSLGGEPYEQYFGPGTRLTVT.

The V and J genes are TRBV7-9 and TRBJ2-3; D gene ambiguous. The CDR3 runs 14 residues. V dropped 4 bases and J dropped 6 bases, with 14 bases sitting between them. Germline V gene sequence: CDR1 SEHNR, CDR2 FQNEAQ (reference sequence). The DNA of the CDR3 is TGTGCCAGCAGCTCCTCAGTCCTCCAGGATACGCAGTATTTT. Translated: CASSSSVLQDTQYF.

The rearrangement uses TRBV30 and TRBJ2-7; 11 bases are a match to TRBD1. CDR3 length equals 15 residues. Unmatched junction bases numbered 8, after V lost 4 bases and J lost 3 bases. Germline assignment: CDR1 GTSNPN and CDR2 SVGIG (reference sequence). The CDR3 region is CAWINTGTGGYEQYF. The CDR3 DNA sequence: TGTGCCTGGATCAATACCGGGACAGGGGGCTACGAGCAGTACTTC.

The chain has TRBV29-1 and TRBJ1-2, with D hard to call. CDR1 and CDR2 (germline): SQVTM, ANQGSEA. CDR3 length: 13 amino acids. The V and J ends lost 6 bases and 0 bases respectively, with 11 bases between them. CDR3 bases: TGCAGCGTCCGGACGGGTGCTAACTATGGCTACACCTTC. Residues: CSVRTGANYGYTF.

The CDR3 region is CASSLAGENEQFF. The CDR3, as DNA: TGCGCCAGCAGCTTGGCGGGGGAGAATGAGCAGTTCTTC. This rearrangement joins TRBV5-1 to TRBJ2-1; D possibly corresponds to TRBD2 (6 bases). Trimming stripped 0 bases from V and 7 bases from J, with 8 bases between. The CDR3 loop spans 13 amino acids. CDR1 and CDR2 from the germline V gene are SGHRS and YFSETQ.

The rearrangement links TRBV7-9 to TRBJ2-7; D remains unclear. This CDR3 has 12 residues. The V and J ends lost 3 bases and 3 bases respectively, with 6 bases between them. Per the germline V gene, CDR1 is SEHNR and CDR2 is FQNEAQ (reference sequence). This chain's CDR3 is CASSFGSYEQYF. Written as DNA, the CDR3 is TGTGCCAGCAGCTTTGGCAGCTACGAGCAGTACTTC.

V usage is TRBV9 and J usage is TRBJ2-5; TRBD2 matches at 13 bases. V shed 3 bases and J 5 bases; nucleotides not matched to a gene: 7. This CDR3 has 16 residues. Germline V CDR1 and CDR2: SGDLS, YYNGEE. DNA of the CDR3: TGTGCCAGCAGCGCCCGACTAGCGGGAGGCGGCGAGACCCAGTACTTC. Translating it yields CASSARLAGGGETQYF. The complete variable domain, with remaining parts taken from reference TRBV9 and TRBJ2-5, reads DSGVTQTPKHLITATGQRVTLRCSPRSGDLSVYWYQQSLDQGLQFLIQYYNGEERAKGNILERFSAQQFPDLHSELNLSSLELGDSALYFCASSARLAGGGETQYFGPGTRLLVL.

J is TRBJ2-5 and V is TRBV9, with D possibly TRBD1 on 5 matching bases. Trimming removed 0 bases at V and 5 bases at J, with 14 bases between. The CDR3 covers 15 residues. Germline assignment: CDR1 SGDLS and CDR2 YYNGEE. The CDR3, as DNA: TGTGCCAGCAGCGTAGCTCCACTGGGGCGGGAGACCCAGTACTTC. Its translation is CASSVAPLGRETQYF.